The 9 T cell receptor beta chains given below trace back to one sample, sequenced in a study of T cell changes during pregnancy in multiple sclerosis. Here immunoSEQ multiplex PCR was the method, and the copy in TCRdb shows in-frame clones only, minus some. The table records around 60,000 clones, about 94% of them present only once. The sequences come from CD4+ T cells from peripheral blood mononuclear cells, collected before pregnancy. The receptor set was obtained from a female donor with multiple sclerosis, enrolled in a pregnancy study.

This clone occurred once. V is TRBV4-3 and J is TRBJ1-2; 10 nucleotides align to TRBD1. Germline CDR1 is LGHNA and CDR2 is YSLEER. The CDR3 loop spans 15 amino acids. The V segment lost 4 bases and the J segment 1 base; nucleotides outside the gene matches: 3. The CDR3: CASSPRTGGNYGYTF. The CDR3 nucleotides read TGCGCCAGCAGCCCCAGGACAGGGGGTAACTATGGCTACACCTTC.

V and J are TRBV5-1 and TRBJ2-1; a weak D match, TRBD2 (5 bases). There are 15 residues in the CDR3. V was shortened by 3 bases and J by 8 bases, with 18 bases between the two germline ends. Germline V gives CDR1 SGHRS, CDR2 YFSETQ. CDR3 protein: CASSSGAAPSYEQFF. The CDR3, as DNA: TGCGCCAGCAGCTCCGGAGCGGCCCCGTCCTATGAGCAGTTCTTC.

The gene calls are TRBV7-8 and TRBJ2-1; 7 bases line up with TRBD1. Germline values: CDR1 SGHVS, CDR2 FQNEAQ. This CDR3 comprises 17 residues. V dropped 6 bases and J dropped 2; count of bases not matched to a gene: 13. The CDR3 reads CASRLKPGTATYNEQFF. For the CDR3, the DNA is TGTGCCAGCAGACTCAAACCCGGGACAGCAACCTACAATGAGCAGTTCTTC.

This clone appeared once. This sequence joins TRBV27 and TRBJ2-5; D not resolved. V lost 3 bases and J 1 base, leaving 6 bases between the germline ends. CDR3 length equals 13 residues. Germline CDR1 reads MNHEY; CDR2 reads SMNVEV (reference sequence). The DNA for the CDR3 is TGTGCCAGCAGTTTTGGGCCCCAAGAGACCCAGTACTTC. Amino acids: CASSFGPQETQYF.

The chain links TRBV6-5 to TRBJ2-7; the match to TRBD2 covers 10 bases. In germline, CDR1 is MNHEY, CDR2 SVGAGI. There are 14 residues in the CDR3. V shed 6 bases, J shed 7 bases, and the junction held 9 bases outside the gene matches. The CDR3 here is CASSDPGLAREQYF. CDR3 sequence (DNA): TGTGCCAGCAGCGACCCGGGACTAGCGAGGGAGCAGTACTTC.

This chain connects TRBV15 to TRBJ2-7, with 7 bases lining up with TRBD2. The length of the CDR3 is 16 residues. CDR1 LNHNV and CDR2 YYDKDF come from the germline V gene (reference sequence). Unmatched junction bases numbered 11, after V lost 0 bases and J lost 6 bases. The CDR3 spells CATSRDVASGPLEQYF. CDR3 nucleotides: TGTGCCACCAGCAGAGATGTGGCTAGCGGCCCACTCGAGCAGTACTTC.

The chain uses TRBV9 and TRBJ2-1; 8 bases are a match to TRBD2. Germline V gene sequence: CDR1 SGDLS, CDR2 YYNGEE. The CDR3 loop spans 14 amino acids. The V gene end was trimmed by 0 bases and the J gene end by 5 bases; junction bases not matched to a gene: 1. The CDR3 nucleotides read TGTGCCAGCAGCGTAGGGCGGGGGGACAATGAGCAGTTCTTC. This translates into CASSVGRGDNEQFF. The full variable domain, its missing parts supplied by reference TRBV9 and TRBJ2-1, is DSGVTQTPKHLITATGQRVTLRCSPRSGDLSVYWYQQSLDQGLQFLIQYYNGEERAKGNILERFSAQQFPDLHSELNLSSLELGDSALYFCASSVGRGDNEQFFGPGTRLTVL.

The V gene is TRBV7-2, the J gene TRBJ1-4; 11 bases fit TRBD1. V lost 3 bases to trimming and J lost 3 bases; unmatched junction nucleotides: 3. CDR3 length: 16 amino acids. Germline CDR1 SGHTA, CDR2 FQGNSA. CDR3 sequence reads: CASSFRDRGSNEKLFF. The DNA of the CDR3 is TGTGCCAGCAGCTTCCGGGACAGGGGGTCTAATGAAAAACTGTTTTTT.

This clone has a single count. The chain combines TRBV11-1 with TRBJ2-3, with 10 bases aligning to TRBD2. The CDR3 is 17 amino acids. The V and J ends lost 6 bases and 3 bases, in that order; junction bases with no gene match: 12. CDR1 and CDR2 (germline): SGHAT, FQDESV (reference sequence). The CDR3 DNA sequence: TGTGCCAGCAGGAAGTTGGCTAGCGGGAGCTCTACAGATACGCAGTATTTT. Protein: CASRKLASGSSTDTQYF.